One sample yielded the 28 T cell receptor beta chains listed below, sequenced in a study of breast tumors, draining lymph nodes, adjacent tissues. TCRdb re-derived calls from the multiplex PCR reads in MiXCR, one entry per CDR3 protein. Of more than 250,000 distinct CDR3 sequences listed, about 30% are singletons. Breast cancer patients provided tissue from their axillary draining lymph nodes. Material for sequencing was axillary lymph node tissue. The source of these receptors is a female donor with breast cancer. Some clones in this sample may be carry-over from other donors' samples.

This clonotype came up many times. The chain links TRBV7-8 to TRBJ1-2, with D unclear. The CDR3 has 13 residues. Trimming pared 6 bases from V and 8 bases from J, leaving 16 bases between. Germline V lookup: CDR1 SGHVS, CDR2 FQNEAQ. The CDR3 bases are TGTGCCAGCAGACAGACCCAAGGTGGCGGCTACACCTTC. It specifies CASRQTQGGGYTF.

V is TRBV19 and J is TRBJ2-4; D call uncertain. This CDR3 comprises 14 residues. Germline CDR1 reads LNHDA; CDR2 reads SQIVND (reference sequence). Trimming left V 6 bases short and J 1 base short, with 10 bases between. CDR3 amino acids: CASSSYAAKNIQYF. CDR3 sequence (DNA): TGTGCCAGTAGCTCCTATGCGGCCAAAAACATTCAGTACTTC.

Note on this clonotype: Because the CDR3 is missing its conserved closing phenylalanine or tryptophan, this is likely a read error. This rearrangement joins TRBV25-1 to TRBJ2-5; TRBD1 aligns across 7 bases. This CDR3 has 15 residues. The germline V gene encodes CDR1 MGHDK and CDR2 SYGVNS. The CDR3 DNA follows: TGTGCCAGCAGTGCCTTGGGACAGCGTAAAGAGGCCCAGTACTCC. This translates into CASSALGQRKEAQYS.

This clonotype showed up just a few times. A read error may explain this, as a much larger clone is one base away. The chain employs TRBV7-9 and TRBJ1-4; perhaps TRBD1 as D (5 bases). The CDR3 totals 15 residues. CDR1 and CDR2 from the germline V gene are SEHNR and FQNEAQ (reference sequence). V shed 1 base and J shed 9 bases, with 15 bases lying between them. CDR3: CASSLGWGMEKKLFF. DNA for the CDR3: TGTGCCAGCAGCTTAGGATGGGGGATGGAGAAAAAACTGTTTTTT. Supplemented by reference TRBV7-9 and TRBJ1-4, the full variable domain reads DTGVSQNPRHKITKRGQNVTFRCDPISEHNRLYWYRQTLGQGPEFLTYFQNEAQLEKSRLLSDRFSAERPKGSFSTLEIQRTEQGDSAMYLCASSLGWGMEKKLFFGSGTQLSVL.

The sample holds a few counts of this clonotype. A single base separates this from a much larger clone, so it may be a read error. This chain connects TRBV20-1 to TRBJ2-1; 7 bases agree with TRBD2. The germline V gene encodes CDR1 DFQATT and CDR2 SNEGSKA (reference sequence). The trim removed 3 bases at V and 9 bases at J, leaving 11 bases unmatched. CDR3 length: 14 amino acids. Here the CDR3 reads CSASRLAERAEQFF. As DNA, the CDR3 is TGCAGTGCTAGCAGACTAGCAGAACGGGCTGAGCAGTTCTTC.

Many counts were recorded for this clonotype. The chain uses TRBV5-6 and TRBJ2-7, with D possibly being TRBD2 (6 bases). From germline, CDR1 is SGHDT and CDR2 YYEEEE. The CDR3 is 16 amino acids. Trimming pared 1 base from V and 4 bases from J, leaving 18 bases between. This CDR3 reads CASSLRRGWMEYEQYF. CDR3 in DNA: TGTGCCAGCAGCTTGAGGCGGGGATGGATGGAATACGAGCAGTACTTC.

This clonotype has at least ten counts. The chain combines TRBV20-1 with TRBJ1-6; possible D gene TRBD1, 6 bases. Germline CDR1 DFQATT, CDR2 SNEGSKA (reference sequence). The CDR3 runs 15 residues. Trimming took 2 bases from V and 5 from J, leaving 13 bases between them. The CDR3 region has the DNA TGCAGTGCTAGATTTCCGGGACACCATAATTCACCCCTCCACTTT. This encodes CSARFPGHHNSPLHF.

In this sample, this clonotype turned up many times. V and J are TRBV7-9 and TRBJ2-3; 14 nucleotides agree with TRBD2. The CDR3 is made up of 17 amino acids. The ends lost 4 bases at V and 3 bases at J; junction bases unmatched: 6. Germline CDR1 and CDR2: SEHNR and FQNEAQ (reference sequence). CDR3 nucleotides: TGTGCCAGCAGCTCCACCGGGACTAGCGGGAGAACAGATACGCAGTATTTT. Encoded protein: CASSSTGTSGRTDTQYF.

The J gene is TRBJ1-1, the V gene TRBV7-9; D is undetermined. The CDR3 runs to 14 residues. Trimming took off 6 bases at V and 0 bases at J, with 11 bases between the two ends. CDR1 and CDR2 (germline): SEHNR, FQNEAQ (reference sequence). DNA for the CDR3: TGTGCCAGCAGTATGCGGCAGGTGAACACTGAAGCTTTCTTT. This codes for CASSMRQVNTEAFF.

This clonotype occurred many times. The rearrangement links TRBV5-8 to TRBJ2-6; unclear D gene. The V gene lost 1 base and the J gene lost 0 bases, with 5 bases spanning the gap. Germline CDR1 SGHTS, CDR2 YDEGEE. The CDR3 runs to 15 residues. The CDR3 DNA follows: TGTGCCAGCAGCTTGTCGCCCTCTGGGGCCAACGTCCTGACTTTC. It is translated as CASSLSPSGANVLTF.

This clonotype was counted many times. Sequence at one end of the junction differs from germline and may be a read error. The chain combines TRBV24-1 with TRBJ1-5, with no clear D. CDR3 length: 15 amino acids. Germline V gene data show CDR1 as KGHDR and CDR2 as SFDVKD. The CDR3 protein is CATRREFHSNQLQHF. DNA for the CDR3: TGTGCCACCAGGAGGGAATTTCATAGCAATCAGCTCCAGCATTTT.

This chain connects TRBV10-3 to TRBJ2-5, with no clear D. In germline, CDR1 is ENHRY, CDR2 SYGVKD. This CDR3 is built from 13 residues. Trimming removed 0 bases from V and 5 bases from J, with 7 bases in between. The CDR3 DNA reads as TGTGCCATCAGTGAGTCGGAGAGCGAGACCCAGTACTTC. This codes for CAISESESETQYF.

This sequence joins TRBV13 and TRBJ2-3; D might be TRBD2 (6 bases). Germline V CDR1 and CDR2: PRHDT, FYEKMQ (reference sequence). Trimming removed 5 bases at V and 2 bases at J, with 11 bases between. The CDR3 extends over 14 amino acids. The CDR3 DNA sequence: TGTGCCAGCAGCGCCGGACTAAACACAGATACGCAGTATTTT. Its protein product is CASSAGLNTDTQYF.

This clonotype occurred many times. The chain carries TRBV4-1 and TRBJ1-6; no clear D. The ends were cut back, 0 bases at V and 4 bases at J, with 10 bases in the middle. CDR1 is MGHRA, CDR2 YSYEKL, per germline. CDR3 length: 16 amino acids. CDR3 in DNA: TGCGCCAGCAGCCAAGATCAGGACGTTTATAATTCACCCCTCCACTTT. This codes for CASSQDQDVYNSPLHF.

This clonotype showed up many times. This chain uses TRBV6-4 with TRBJ2-3; 8 nucleotides align to TRBD1. In germline, CDR1 is MRHNA, CDR2 SNTAGT. This CDR3 has 15 residues. The J segment lost 2 bases and the V segment lost 6 bases, leaving 7 bases of the junction unmatched. As DNA, the CDR3 is TGTGCCAGCAGGACCACAGGGGGAGCCACAGATACGCAGTATTTT. Protein product: CASRTTGGATDTQYF.

In this sample, this clonotype turned up many times. The rearrangement uses TRBV25-1 and TRBJ2-7; 10 bases agree with TRBD1. This CDR3 spans 14 amino acids. J was trimmed by 3 bases and V by 3 bases; bases with no gene match: 2. Germline V gene sequence: CDR1 MGHDK, CDR2 SYGVNS. DNA of the CDR3: TGTGCCAGCAGTGATAGGGACAGGGGCTACGAGCAGTACTTC. Protein: CASSDRDRGYEQYF.

At least ten counts were recorded for this clonotype. J is TRBJ2-3 and V is TRBV7-9; tentative D call: TRBD2 (6 bases). Germline loops: CDR1 SEHNR, CDR2 FQNEAQ (reference sequence). This CDR3 is 18 amino acids long. Deletions cut 4 bases from V and 3 bases from J, with 23 bases between. Here the CDR3 reads CASSSFSLGREKTDTQYF. For the CDR3, the DNA is TGTGCCAGCAGCTCATTTAGCCTGGGACGGGAGAAAACAGATACGCAGTATTTT. The variable domain in full, completed from reference TRBV7-9 and TRBJ2-3, reads DTGVSQNPRHKITKRGQNVTFRCDPISEHNRLYWYRQTLGQGPEFLTYFQNEAQLEKSRLLSDRFSAERPKGSFSTLEIQRTEQGDSAMYLCASSSFSLGREKTDTQYFGPGTRLTVL.

On this clonotype itself: Since a much larger clone is just one base distant, this may be a read error. This chain uses TRBV6-6 with TRBJ1-2, with 7 bases aligning to TRBD1. V lost 5 bases, J lost 3 bases, and 9 bases stayed unmatched. Germline V gene data show CDR1 as MNHNY and CDR2 as SVGAGI (reference sequence). This CDR3 has 15 amino acids. This CDR3 reads CASSHTGTAHYGYTF. The DNA for the CDR3 is TGTGCCAGCAGTCACACCGGGACAGCCCACTATGGCTACACCTTC.

Ten or more counts support this clonotype. The chain carries TRBV20-1 and TRBJ1-2; maybe TRBD1 (5 bases). V lost 0 bases and J lost 0, with 20 bases in between. Germline V gene sequence: CDR1 DFQATT, CDR2 SNEGSKA (reference sequence). CDR3 length: 18 amino acids. In DNA form, the CDR3 reads TGCAGTGCTAGAGATGGTTCGTGGGGGGAGAGGGCTAACTATGGCTACACCTTC. Translating it yields CSARDGSWGERANYGYTF.

This clonotype came up many times. The chain is built from TRBV20-1 and TRBJ2-1; D not certain. The CDR3 is 15 residues long. V lost 3 bases to trimming and J lost 0 bases, with 12 bases between them. Germline CDR1 reads DFQATT; CDR2 reads SNEGSKA (reference sequence). The CDR3 nucleotides read TGCAGTGCTAGGGACCCACGAAGCTCCTACAATGAGCAGTTCTTC. Translated: CSARDPRSSYNEQFF.

This clonotype was detected ten times or more. The rearrangement links TRBV20-1 to TRBJ1-4, with a possible D match to TRBD1 (5 bases). The germline V gene has CDR1 DFQATT and CDR2 SNEGSKA (reference sequence). Deletions cut 2 bases from V and 0 bases from J, with 7 bases between. This CDR3 comprises 14 residues. CDR3 in amino acids: CSARRTTTNEKLFF. The CDR3 region has the DNA TGCAGTGCTAGAAGGACAACAACTAATGAAAAACTGTTTTTT.

The rearrangement links TRBV29-1 to TRBJ2-5, with D perhaps TRBD2 (7 bases). The CDR3 consists of 14 residues. Germline assignment: CDR1 SQVTM and CDR2 ANQGSEA. With 4 bases removed from V and 7 bases from J, the gap between germline ends came to 19 bases. CDR3 loop: CSVGIPSGGGTQYF. The CDR3 DNA sequence: TGCAGCGTTGGGATCCCTAGCGGAGGGGGGACCCAGTACTTC.

This clonotype was counted many times. The chain couples TRBV14 to TRBJ2-2; D is unclear. The V gene lost 3 bases and the J gene lost 3 bases, with 11 bases spanning the gap. The CDR3 covers 15 residues. Germline assignment: CDR1 SGHDN and CDR2 FVKESK. The CDR3 DNA reads TGTGCCAGCAGCCACGACCTCCTAGACACCGGGGAGCTGTTTTTT. Protein product: CASSHDLLDTGELFF.

V is TRBV7-2 and J is TRBJ1-3; D perhaps matches TRBD1 (5 bases). This CDR3 spans 15 amino acids. Germline V gene sequence: CDR1 SGHTA, CDR2 FQGNSA. Trimming took 5 bases from V and 1 from J, leaving 12 bases between them. CDR3 region: CASSLQGGSGNTIYF. CDR3 in DNA: TGTGCCAGCAGCCTCCAGGGCGGGTCTGGAAACACCATATATTTT.

As for this clonotype: A much larger clonotype is one base distant, so this may be a read error. The J gene is TRBJ1-5, the V gene TRBV12-3 or TRBV12-4; D is unresolved. The CDR3 runs 14 residues. The V end lost 4 bases, the J end lost 5 bases, and 12 bases lay between the germline ends. Here the CDR3 reads CASSYQEFDQPQHF. The CDR3 DNA reads as TGTGCCAGCAGTTACCAGGAGTTCGATCAGCCCCAGCATTTT.

This clonotype appeared once. A much larger clone is a single base away; this may be a read error. The CDR3 spells CASSRDTHGYTF. The CDR3 bases are TGTGCCAGCAGCCGGGACACCCATGGCTACACCTTC. The chain links TRBV6-1 to TRBJ1-2; a weak D match, TRBD1 (6 bases). Between the trimmed V and J ends, which lost 6 bases and 6 bases, there was a span of 11 bases. Germline V gene lookup returns CDR1 MNHNS and CDR2 SASEGT. The CDR3 loop spans 12 amino acids.

The chain employs TRBV28 and TRBJ2-7; D might be TRBD1 (6 bases). Germline V gives CDR1 MDHEN, CDR2 SYDVKM. V was shortened by 8 bases and J by 2 bases, with 10 bases between the two germline ends. CDR3 size: 12 residues. The CDR3 loop is CASRNRAYEQYF. CDR3 coding DNA: TGTGCCAGCCGGAACAGGGCCTACGAGCAGTACTTC.

This clonotype was counted once. At one boundary the junction diverges from the germline segment, which might be a read error. The V gene is TRBV5-1, the J gene TRBJ2-2, with D possibly being TRBD2 (6 bases). Germline V CDR1 and CDR2: SGHRS, YFSETQ. The CDR3 contains 15 residues. CDR3 coding DNA: TGCGCCAGCAGCCCTACCGGGGCTAACACCGGGGGGCTGTTTTTT. This codes for CASSPTGANTGGLFF. Drawing the rest from reference TRBV5-1 and TRBJ2-2, the complete variable domain is KAGVTQTPRYLIKTRGQQVTLSCSPISGHRSVSWYQQTPGQGLQFLFEYFSETQRNKGNFPGRFSGRQFSNSRSEMNVSTLELGDSALYLCASSPTGANTGGLFFGEGSRLTVL.